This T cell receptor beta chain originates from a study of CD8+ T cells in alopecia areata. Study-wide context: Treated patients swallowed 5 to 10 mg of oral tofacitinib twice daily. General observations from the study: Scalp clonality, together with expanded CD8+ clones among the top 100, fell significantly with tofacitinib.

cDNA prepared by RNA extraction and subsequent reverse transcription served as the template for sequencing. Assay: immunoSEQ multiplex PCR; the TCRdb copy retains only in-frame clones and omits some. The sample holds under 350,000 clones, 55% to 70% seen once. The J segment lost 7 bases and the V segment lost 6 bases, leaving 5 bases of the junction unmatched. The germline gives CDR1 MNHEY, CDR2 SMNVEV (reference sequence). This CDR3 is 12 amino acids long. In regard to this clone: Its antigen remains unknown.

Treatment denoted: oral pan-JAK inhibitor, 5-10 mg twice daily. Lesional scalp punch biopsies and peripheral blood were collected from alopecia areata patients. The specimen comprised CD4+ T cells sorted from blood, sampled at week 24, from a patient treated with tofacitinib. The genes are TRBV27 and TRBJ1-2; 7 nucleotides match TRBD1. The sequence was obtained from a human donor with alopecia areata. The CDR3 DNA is TGTGCCAGCAGCCTAGACAGGGCTGGCTACACCTTC. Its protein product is CASSLDRAGYTF.